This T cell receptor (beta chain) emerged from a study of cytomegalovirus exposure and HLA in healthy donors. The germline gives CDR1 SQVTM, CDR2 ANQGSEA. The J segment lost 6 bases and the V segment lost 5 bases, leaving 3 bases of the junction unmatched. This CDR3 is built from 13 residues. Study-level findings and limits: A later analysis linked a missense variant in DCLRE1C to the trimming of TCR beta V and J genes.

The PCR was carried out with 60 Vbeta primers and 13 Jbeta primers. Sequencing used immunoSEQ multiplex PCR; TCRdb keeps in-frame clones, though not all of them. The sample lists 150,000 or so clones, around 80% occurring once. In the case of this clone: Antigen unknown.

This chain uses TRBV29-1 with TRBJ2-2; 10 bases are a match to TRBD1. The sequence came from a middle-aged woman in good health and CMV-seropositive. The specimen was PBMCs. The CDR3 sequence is CSVLGQGAGELFF. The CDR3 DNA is TGCAGCGTTCTCGGACAGGGGGCCGGGGAGCTGTTTTTT.